These 27 T cell receptor beta chains were sequenced from one sample in a study of cytomegalovirus exposure and HLA in healthy donors. A multiplex PCR was run with 60 Vbeta primers and 13 Jbeta primers. Data came from immunoSEQ multiplex PCR; TCRdb stores just in-frame clones and leaves some out. The data hold 140,000 to 150,000 clones, with about 70% observed a single time. Sequencing was done on a sample of PBMCs. The origin of the receptors is a man in his sixties in good health and CMV-seronegative.

CDR3 bases: TGTGCCAGCAGCCTGGGACAGGGCCGTTCTCACCAAGAGACCCAGTACTTC. As protein: CASSLGQGRSHQETQYF. This rearrangement joins TRBV13 to TRBJ2-5, with 9 bases matching TRBD1. The germline V gene has CDR1 PRHDT and CDR2 FYEKMQ (reference sequence). This CDR3 is built from 17 residues. V gave up 5 bases and J gave up 0 bases; unmatched junction bases: 10.

This clone showed up just a few times. The rearrangement links TRBV5-1 to TRBJ1-4; D remains ambiguous. The V end was cut by 0 bases, the J end by 4 bases, with 10 bases between. The germline CDR1 and CDR2 sequences are SGHRS and YFSETQ. This CDR3 region has 15 residues. The CDR3: CASSLEARGNEKLFF. CDR3 bases: TGCGCCAGCAGCTTGGAGGCGCGGGGTAATGAAAAACTGTTTTTT.

This rearrangement joins TRBV10-3 to TRBJ2-7; 9 bases map to TRBD1. Germline CDR1 reads ENHRY; CDR2 reads SYGVKD. This CDR3 is 19 amino acids long. Trimming removed 5 bases from V and 2 bases from J; junction bases left unmatched: 19. The CDR3 is CAISSRTGETTKKPYEQYF. CDR3 nucleotides: TGTGCCATCAGTTCCCGGACAGGGGAAACTACCAAAAAACCCTACGAGCAGTACTTC.

This chain joins TRBV5-5 and TRBJ1-1; D gene ambiguous. The germline V gene encodes CDR1 SGHKS and CDR2 YYEKEE (reference sequence). The CDR3 runs 15 residues. The V end lost 0 bases, the J end lost 4 bases, and 13 bases lay between the germline ends. For the CDR3, the DNA is TGTGCCAGCAGCTTGGGCGGTGCTTTGACCACTGAAGCTTTCTTT. As protein: CASSLGGALTTEAFF.

This clone is a singleton in its sample. The chain carries TRBV7-8 and TRBJ1-6, with D possibly matching TRBD1 (6 bases). The germline gives CDR1 SGHVS, CDR2 FQNEAQ. The CDR3 is 15 amino acids. V dropped 1 base and J dropped 7 bases, with 11 bases sitting between them. The CDR3 spells CASSLGGLGNSPLHF. CDR3 nucleotides: TGTGCCAGCAGCTTAGGGGGGCTCGGCAATTCACCCCTCCACTTT.

The V and J genes are TRBV7-3 and TRBJ1-3; D gene uncertain. The CDR3 runs 16 residues. The V gene lost 4 bases and the J gene lost 0 bases, with 13 bases spanning the gap. Germline CDR1 and CDR2: SGHTA and FQGTGA. The CDR3 sequence: CASSSRTVDSGNTIYF. The CDR3 nucleotides read TGTGCCAGCAGCTCTCGAACAGTTGACTCTGGAAACACCATATATTTT.

Worth noting for this clone: In the same sample, other DNA sequences code for this CDR3. The gene calls are TRBV7-2 and TRBJ2-7; TRBD2 aligns across 12 bases. In germline, CDR1 is SGHTA, CDR2 FQGNSA. V dropped 1 base and J dropped 1; count of bases not matched to a gene: 2. The CDR3 sequence is 16 residues long. The CDR3 sequence: CASSLEGTSGSYEQYF. The CDR3 DNA is TGTGCCAGCAGCTTAGAGGGGACTAGCGGGTCCTACGAGCAGTACTTC.

The chain couples TRBV2 to TRBJ2-5; 8 bases fit TRBD1. Unmatched junction bases numbered 4, after V lost 4 bases and J lost 3 bases. There are 14 residues in the CDR3. Per the germline V gene, CDR1 is SNHLY and CDR2 is FYNNEI. CDR3 sequence: CASSVDRGEETQYF. Here the CDR3 DNA reads TGTGCCAGCAGTGTAGACAGGGGAGAAGAGACCCAGTACTTC.

Only a few counts were recorded for this clone. This chain uses TRBV25-1 with TRBJ2-3; 12 positions match TRBD2. The V segment lost 2 bases and the J segment 4 bases; nucleotides outside the gene matches: 4. CDR1 is MGHDK and CDR2 is SYGVNS in the germline V gene. The CDR3 spans 16 residues. The CDR3, as DNA: TGTGCCAGCAGTGAAGGACTAGCGGGAAAGTCAGATACGCAGTATTTT. Encoded protein: CASSEGLAGKSDTQYF. Full variable domain (outside the CDR3, taken from reference TRBV25-1 and TRBJ2-3): EADIYQTPRYLVIGTGKKITLECSQTMGHDKMYWYQQDPGMELHLIHYSYGVNSTEKGDLSSESTVSRIRTEHFPLTLESARPSHTSQYLCASSEGLAGKSDTQYFGPGTRLTVL.

The J gene is TRBJ1-1, the V gene TRBV5-4, with unresolved D. The V end lost 0 bases, the J end lost 3 bases, and 15 bases lay between the germline ends. This CDR3 region has 16 residues. Per germline, CDR1 SGHNT and CDR2 YYREEE (reference sequence). The CDR3 sequence is CASSLGRASGDTEAFF. CDR3 DNA sequence: TGTGCCAGCAGCTTGGGGAGGGCTAGCGGGGACACTGAAGCTTTCTTT.

This clone was detected once. The chain links TRBV28 to TRBJ1-2, with a possible D match to TRBD1 (6 bases). Per the germline V gene, CDR1 is MDHEN and CDR2 is SYDVKM. This CDR3 spans 13 amino acids. The V end was cut by 4 bases, the J end by 4 bases, with 10 bases between. This CDR3 reads CASSYGTLYGYTF. The CDR3 DNA reads TGTGCCAGCAGTTACGGGACACTCTATGGCTACACCTTC.

The J gene is TRBJ2-3, the V gene TRBV6-1; TRBD2 agrees at 7 bases. The J segment lost 2 bases and the V segment lost 1 base, leaving 3 bases of the junction unmatched. Germline CDR1 and CDR2: MNHNS and SASEGT. The CDR3 covers 15 residues. The CDR3 is CASSEESGNTDTQYF. The CDR3 coding sequence is TGTGCCAGCAGTGAAGAAAGCGGGAACACAGATACGCAGTATTTT.

The chain has TRBV27 and TRBJ2-5, with D tentatively TRBD1 (6 bases). The CDR3 runs to 14 residues. Germline CDR1 reads MNHEY; CDR2 reads SMNVEV (reference sequence). The V end lost 4 bases, the J end lost 5 bases, and 14 bases lay between the germline ends. Here the CDR3 DNA reads TGTGCCAGCAGTTCCAGGGGCGGTTCGGAGACCCAGTACTTC. Translated: CASSSRGGSETQYF.

This clone was picked up one time. The V and J genes are TRBV7-8 and TRBJ1-1; D gene ambiguous. The CDR3 is 15 residues long. CDR1 SGHVS and CDR2 FQNEAQ come from the germline V gene. The V end was cut by 4 bases, the J end by 1 base, with 13 bases between. As DNA, the CDR3 is TGTGCCAGCAGCTCAGAACCGACTGAGAACACTGAAGCTTTCTTT. Its protein is CASSSEPTENTEAFF.

This chain links TRBV6-1 with TRBJ1-5; the D gene is possibly TRBD1 (5 bases). The ends were cut back, 5 bases at V and 2 bases at J, with 13 bases in the middle. The germline V gene has CDR1 MNHNS and CDR2 SASEGT. The CDR3 length is 15 residues. The CDR3 DNA follows: TGTGCCAGCAGTCTAGGGGTTGGGGGCAATCAGCCCCAGCATTTT. Translating it yields CASSLGVGGNQPQHF.

This clone has a single count. This chain links TRBV5-6 with TRBJ1-1, with 8 bases identical to TRBD1. Germline CDR1 reads SGHDT; CDR2 reads YYEEEE. With V trimmed by 4 bases and J by 8 bases, 7 bases remained unmatched. CDR3 length: 13 amino acids. The CDR3 DNA sequence: TGTGCCAGCAGCCGTACAGGGGGGTACGAAGCTTTCTTT. Translation: CASSRTGGYEAFF.

The chain couples TRBV7-3 to TRBJ2-1; 11 bases are a match to TRBD2. The CDR3 is made up of 14 amino acids. In germline, CDR1 is SGHTA, CDR2 FQGTGA. After removal of 4 bases from V and 6 bases from J, the junction contained 2 bases not matched to a gene. The chain's CDR3 is CASSSTSGSNEQFF. CDR3 in DNA: TGTGCCAGCAGCTCCACTAGCGGGAGCAATGAGCAGTTCTTC.

This rearrangement joins TRBV28 to TRBJ1-2; 10 bases fit TRBD1. The germline V gene has CDR1 MDHEN and CDR2 SYDVKM. CDR3 length: 15 residues. Trimming removed 3 bases from V and 5 bases from J; junction bases left unmatched: 6. The CDR3 protein is CASSLTGTGDYGYTF. CDR3 DNA: TGTGCCAGCAGTTTGACCGGGACAGGGGATTATGGCTACACCTTC.

Only a few counts were recorded for this clone. V is TRBV5-1 and J is TRBJ2-1; tentative D call: TRBD2 (6 bases). CDR3 length equals 15 residues. CDR1 SGHRS and CDR2 YFSETQ come from the germline V gene. V was clipped by 0 bases and J by 5 bases, with 12 bases between them. The CDR3 region is CASSLEVGGDNEQFF. DNA of the CDR3: TGCGCCAGCAGCTTGGAGGTGGGAGGTGACAATGAGCAGTTCTTC.

The chain combines TRBV29-1 with TRBJ1-2; 7 positions agree with TRBD1. Germline V gene sequence: CDR1 SQVTM, CDR2 ANQGSEA. This CDR3 is built from 16 residues. Losses at the gene ends were 3 bases for V and 6 bases for J; bases not matched to a gene: 16. CDR3 amino acids: CSVDPPDRSPGNGYTF. The CDR3 DNA follows: TGCAGCGTTGACCCCCCGGACAGGTCCCCGGGGAATGGCTACACCTTC.

V gene TRBV6-8 combines with J gene TRBJ2-5, with TRBD2 identical over 8 bases. The CDR3 is made up of 17 amino acids. Germline assignment: CDR1 MNHGY and CDR2 SAAAGT. J was trimmed by 0 bases and V by 6 bases; bases with no gene match: 12. CDR3 residues: CASSRNWTSRYQETQYF. DNA of the CDR3: TGTGCCAGCAGCCGAAACTGGACTAGCCGGTACCAAGAGACCCAGTACTTC.

The chain couples TRBV18 to TRBJ2-7; D gene uncertain. The V and J ends lost 3 bases and 4 bases respectively, with 7 bases between them. The germline V gene encodes CDR1 KGHSH and CDR2 LQKENI. The CDR3 is 12 residues long. Here the CDR3 DNA reads TGTGCCAGCTCACCGGGCCCGTACGAGCAGTACTTC. Translating it yields CASSPGPYEQYF.

In this sample, this clone turned up once. The J gene is TRBJ1-4, the V gene TRBV19; 9 bases agree with TRBD1. Looked up from germline, CDR1 is LNHDA and CDR2 is SQIVND (reference sequence). The CDR3 spans 15 residues. V lost 5 bases and J lost 5; bases outside the gene matches: 6. CDR3 nucleotide sequence: TGTGCCAGTAGTCCGGGGACAGGGCCAAATGAAAAACTGTTTTTT. Amino acid sequence: CASSPGTGPNEKLFF.

This chain connects TRBV19 to TRBJ1-5; the D gene is possibly TRBD1 (5 bases). Per germline, CDR1 LNHDA and CDR2 SQIVND (reference sequence). The CDR3 covers 15 residues. Trimming took off 3 bases at V and 3 bases at J, with 12 bases between the two ends. DNA for the CDR3: TGTGCCAGTAGTATTATCTGGGGGGACAATCAGCCCCAGCATTTT. Translating it yields CASSIIWGDNQPQHF.

The CDR3 region is CASSRDRGAEAFF. The CDR3 region has the DNA TGTGCCAGCAGTCGTGACAGGGGTGCTGAAGCTTTCTTT. V is TRBV6-1 and J is TRBJ1-1; the match to TRBD1 covers 8 bases. The junction had 5 bases not matched to a gene; V was cut back by 5 bases and J by 6 bases. Germline lookup yields CDR1 MNHNS and CDR2 SASEGT. The CDR3 contains 13 residues.

This chain joins TRBV6-5 and TRBJ2-1; 9 bases map to TRBD2. Germline-derived CDR1 and CDR2 are MNHEY and SVGAGI. This CDR3 contains 16 residues. V shed 0 bases and J 7 bases; nucleotides not matched to a gene: 7. The CDR3 bases are TGTGCCAGCAGTTACTCGATAGCGGGAGAGGGGAATGAGCAGTTCTTC. Translation gives CASSYSIAGEGNEQFF.

The rearrangement joins TRBV28 to TRBJ1-5, with a tentative D call TRBD1 (5 bases). With 5 bases removed from V and 11 bases from J, the gap between germline ends came to 25 bases. Germline assignment: CDR1 MDHEN and CDR2 SYDVKM. This CDR3 region has 16 residues. The CDR3 is CASSPTLVGAPGAQHF. CDR3 DNA sequence: TGTGCCAGCAGTCCCACACTGGTAGGGGCCCCGGGGGCCCAGCATTTT.